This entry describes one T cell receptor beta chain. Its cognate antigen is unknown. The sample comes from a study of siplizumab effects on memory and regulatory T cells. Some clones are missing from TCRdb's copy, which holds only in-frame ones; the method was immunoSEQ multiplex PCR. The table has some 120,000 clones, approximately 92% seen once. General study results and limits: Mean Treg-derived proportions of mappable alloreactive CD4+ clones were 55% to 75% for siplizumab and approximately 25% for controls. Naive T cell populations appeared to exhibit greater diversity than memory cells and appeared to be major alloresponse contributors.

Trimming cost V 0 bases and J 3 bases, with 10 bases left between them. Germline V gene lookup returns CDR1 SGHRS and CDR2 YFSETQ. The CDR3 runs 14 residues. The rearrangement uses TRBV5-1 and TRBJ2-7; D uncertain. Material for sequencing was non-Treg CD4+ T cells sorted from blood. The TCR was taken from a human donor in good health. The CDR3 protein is CASSLASTFYEQYF. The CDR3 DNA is TGCGCCAGCAGCTTGGCCAGTACCTTCTACGAGCAGTACTTC. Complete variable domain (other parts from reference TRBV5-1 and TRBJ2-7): KAGVTQTPRYLIKTRGQQVTLSCSPISGHRSVSWYQQTPGQGLQFLFEYFSETQRNKGNFPGRFSGRQFSNSRSEMNVSTLELGDSALYLCASSLASTFYEQYFGPGTRLTVT.